This T cell receptor beta chain comes out of a study of human T cells and chemical hapten exposure. Study-level background: Across its roughly 22 weeks, the study gave patients weekly diphenylcyclopropenone doses to the scalp.

MiXCR, run by TCRdb on the RACE reads, gives a single entry per CDR3 protein. The table has 35,000 to 40,000 distinct CDR3 sequences, roughly 10% seen once. The J segment lost 6 bases and the V segment lost 3 bases, leaving 6 bases of the junction unmatched. Germline CDR1 and CDR2: KGHSH and LQKENI. This CDR3 comprises 16 residues. The sample's time point: pre-sensitization, week 0. As to treatment: therapeutic diphenylcyclopropenone sensitization with weekly scalp DPC. Each donor was an alopecia patient between 18 and 70 years of age who qualified for DPC. A few counts support this clonotype. Its cognate antigen is unknown. Study-level results: More PT1 expanded TCRs went with higher patch test scores.

The material was whole blood, obtained in connection with sensitization to the hapten diphenylcyclopropenone (DPC). V gene TRBV18 combines with J gene TRBJ2-1, with TRBD2 matching over 12 bases. The source of this sequence is a man younger than 40 with alopecia areata. Some clones in this sample may be carry-over from other donors' samples. The CDR3 DNA reads as TGTGCCAGCTCACCGCTAGCTAGCGGGGGGGGCAATGAGCAGTTCTTC. Residues: CASSPLASGGGNEQFF.